The entry below describes one T cell receptor beta chain. What it binds is not known. These data are taken from a study of beta chain features in type 1 diabetes. Isolated RNA was reverse transcribed in full, so expressed TCRB transcripts were sequenced. TCRdb keeps only in-frame clones here, not all; method: immunoSEQ multiplex PCR. This table has fewer than 200,000 clones, around 10% appearing once. Trimming shortened V by 2 bases and J by 1 base, and 12 bases separated the two germline ends. The CDR3 is 17 amino acids. Germline V gene sequence: CDR1 SGHTA, CDR2 FQGTGA. Study-wide points: For Type 1 diabetes patients, all four CD4+ subsets carried TCRB CDR3s that were moderately but significantly shorter.

Sequencing used central memory CD4+ T cells from blood. The rearrangement links TRBV7-3 to TRBJ2-6; no clear D gene. The receptor was isolated from a man in his thirties or forties with type 1 diabetes. The CDR3 DNA is TGTGCCAGCAGCTTAGTACCCTCAGATTCTGGGGCCAACGTCCTGACTTTC. Its translation is CASSLVPSDSGANVLTF.